This T cell receptor beta chain was captured by sequencing in a study of cytomegalovirus exposure and HLA in healthy donors. V was cut by 5 bases and J by 4 bases, with 8 bases left in between. Germline CDR1 is SEHNR and CDR2 is FQNEAQ (reference sequence). The CDR3 is 12 residues long. In the PCR, 60 Vbeta and 13 Jbeta primers were used. Libraries were prepared by immunoSEQ multiplex PCR; TCRdb keeps only in-frame clonotypes and omits some of them. This sample has approximately 150,000 clones, with 64% found just once. Sequenced sample: PBMCs. This TCR came from a woman aged 25 to 39 in good health and CMV-seropositive. The V and J genes are TRBV7-9 and TRBJ1-2; D gene unclear. CDR3 bases: TGTGCCAGCAGCAACAGTTCCTATGGCTACACCTTC. Translated: CASSNSSYGYTF.